Included here is one T cell receptor (beta chain) sequence, with context. The table came from immunoSEQ multiplex PCR; TCRdb's copy has only in-frame clones and leaves some out. This table holds under 75,000 clones, over 75% found once. This specimen belongs to a study of blood T cell repertoires in COVID-19. The CDR3 length is 16 residues. V lost 3 bases to trimming and J lost 1 base; unmatched junction nucleotides: 0. The germline V gene has CDR1 MNHEY and CDR2 SMNVEV (reference sequence). This TCR derives from a man aged 45-65 years with active COVID-19. Sequencing input: peripheral blood. The genes are TRBV27 and TRBJ2-3, with TRBD2 matching over 14 bases. The DNA for the CDR3 is TGTGCCAGCAGTTTGGGACTAGCGGGGGGCACAGATACGCAGTATTTT. Encoded protein: CASSLGLAGGTDTQYF.